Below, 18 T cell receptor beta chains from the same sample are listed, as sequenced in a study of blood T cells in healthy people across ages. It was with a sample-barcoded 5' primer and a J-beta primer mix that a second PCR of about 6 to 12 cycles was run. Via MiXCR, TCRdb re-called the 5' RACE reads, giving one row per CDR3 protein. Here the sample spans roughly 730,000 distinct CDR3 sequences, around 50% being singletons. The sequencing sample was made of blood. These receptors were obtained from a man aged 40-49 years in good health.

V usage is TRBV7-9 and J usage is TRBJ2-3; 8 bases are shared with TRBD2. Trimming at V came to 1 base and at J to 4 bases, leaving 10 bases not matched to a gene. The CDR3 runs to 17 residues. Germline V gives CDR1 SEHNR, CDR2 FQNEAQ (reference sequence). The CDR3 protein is CASSLVTGLALPDTQYF. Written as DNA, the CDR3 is TGTGCCAGCAGCTTAGTAACCGGACTAGCACTTCCAGATACGCAGTATTTT.

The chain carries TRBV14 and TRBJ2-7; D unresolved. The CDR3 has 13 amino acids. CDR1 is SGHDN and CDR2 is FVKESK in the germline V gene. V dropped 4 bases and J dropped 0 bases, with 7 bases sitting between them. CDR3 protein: CASSPEPSYEQYF. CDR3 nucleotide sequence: TGTGCCAGCAGCCCGGAACCCTCCTACGAGCAGTACTTC.

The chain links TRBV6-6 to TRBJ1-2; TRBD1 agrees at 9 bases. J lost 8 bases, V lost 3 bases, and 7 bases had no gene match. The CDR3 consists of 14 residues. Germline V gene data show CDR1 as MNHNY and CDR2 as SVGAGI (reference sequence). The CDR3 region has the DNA TGTGCCAGCAGTTATGGACAGGGGAGTCGCGGCTACACCTTC. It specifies CASSYGQGSRGYTF.

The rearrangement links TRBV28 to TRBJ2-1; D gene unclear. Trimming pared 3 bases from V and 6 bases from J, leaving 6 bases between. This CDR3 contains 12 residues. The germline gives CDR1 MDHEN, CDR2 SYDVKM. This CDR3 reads CASSFTFNEQFF. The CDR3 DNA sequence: TGTGCCAGCAGTTTCACCTTCAATGAGCAGTTCTTC.

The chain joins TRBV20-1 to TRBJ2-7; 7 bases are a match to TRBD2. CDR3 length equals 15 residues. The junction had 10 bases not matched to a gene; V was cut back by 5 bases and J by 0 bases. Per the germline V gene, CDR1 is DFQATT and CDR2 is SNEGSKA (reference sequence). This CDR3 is CSAAPGSGGSYEQYF. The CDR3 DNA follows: TGCAGTGCTGCCCCGGGGTCGGGGGGCTCCTACGAGCAGTACTTC.

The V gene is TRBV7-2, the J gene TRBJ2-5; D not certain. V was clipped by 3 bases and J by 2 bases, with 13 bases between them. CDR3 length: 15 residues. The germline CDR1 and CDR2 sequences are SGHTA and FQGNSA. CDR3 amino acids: CASSFDPTRQETQYF. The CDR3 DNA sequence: TGTGCCAGCAGCTTTGACCCAACACGACAAGAGACCCAGTACTTC.

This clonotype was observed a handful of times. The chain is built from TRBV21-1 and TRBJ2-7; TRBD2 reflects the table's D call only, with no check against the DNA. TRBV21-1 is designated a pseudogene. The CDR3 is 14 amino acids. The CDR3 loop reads CASSKGGGGDEQYF. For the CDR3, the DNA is TGTGCCAGCAGCAAAGGGGGAGGGGGTGACGAGCAGTACTTC.

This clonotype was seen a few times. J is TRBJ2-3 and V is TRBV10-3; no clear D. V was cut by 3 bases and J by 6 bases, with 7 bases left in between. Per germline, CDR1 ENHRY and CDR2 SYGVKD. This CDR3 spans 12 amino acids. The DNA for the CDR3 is TGTGCCATCAGTGATTTAGGGGATACGCAGTATTTT. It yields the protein CAISDLGDTQYF.

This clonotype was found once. The CDR3 is CSARGKRGGWFDEQFF. The DNA of the CDR3 is TGCAGTGCTAGAGGGAAGCGGGGGGGCTGGTTCGATGAGCAGTTCTTC. The chain couples TRBV20-1 to TRBJ2-1; the match to TRBD2 covers 10 bases. The CDR3 length is 16 residues. The V and J ends lost 1 base and 8 bases, in that order; junction bases with no gene match: 11. Per germline, CDR1 DFQATT and CDR2 SNEGSKA (reference sequence).

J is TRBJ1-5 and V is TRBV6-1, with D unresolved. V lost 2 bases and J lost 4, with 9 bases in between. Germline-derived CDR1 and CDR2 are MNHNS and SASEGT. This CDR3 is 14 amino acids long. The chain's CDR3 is CASSEWSGNQPQHF. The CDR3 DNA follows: TGTGCCAGCAGTGAATGGTCGGGTAATCAGCCCCAGCATTTT.

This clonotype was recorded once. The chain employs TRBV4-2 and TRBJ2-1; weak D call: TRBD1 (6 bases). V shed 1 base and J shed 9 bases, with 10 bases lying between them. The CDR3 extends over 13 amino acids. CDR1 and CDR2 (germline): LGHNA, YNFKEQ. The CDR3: CASSQGIGGEQFF. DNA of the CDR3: TGTGCCAGCAGCCAAGGTATAGGGGGTGAGCAGTTCTTC.

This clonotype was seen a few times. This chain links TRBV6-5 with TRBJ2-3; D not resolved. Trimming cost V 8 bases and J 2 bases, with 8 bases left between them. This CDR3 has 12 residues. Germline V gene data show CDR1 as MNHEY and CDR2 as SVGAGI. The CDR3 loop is CASPPYTDTQYF. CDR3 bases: TGTGCCAGCCCCCCGTACACAGATACGCAGTATTTT.

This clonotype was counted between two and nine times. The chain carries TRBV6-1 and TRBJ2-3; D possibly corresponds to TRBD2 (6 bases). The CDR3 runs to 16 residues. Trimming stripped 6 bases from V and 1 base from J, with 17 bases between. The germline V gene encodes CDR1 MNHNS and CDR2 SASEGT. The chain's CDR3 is CASSQDASAGTDTQYF. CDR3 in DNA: TGTGCCAGCAGCCAAGACGCTAGCGCTGGCACAGATACGCAGTATTTT.

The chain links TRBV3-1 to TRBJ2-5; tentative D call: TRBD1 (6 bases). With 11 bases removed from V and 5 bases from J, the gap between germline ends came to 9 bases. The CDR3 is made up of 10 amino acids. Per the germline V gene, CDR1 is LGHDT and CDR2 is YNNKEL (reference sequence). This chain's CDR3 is CAAGEETQYF. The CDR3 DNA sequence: TGTGCCGCAGGGGAGGAGACCCAGTACTTC.

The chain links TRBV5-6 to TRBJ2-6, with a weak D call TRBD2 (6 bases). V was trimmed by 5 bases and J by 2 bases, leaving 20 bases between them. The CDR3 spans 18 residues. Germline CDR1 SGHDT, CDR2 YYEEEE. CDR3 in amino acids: CASRLTGENFPGANVLTF. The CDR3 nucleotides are TGTGCCAGCAGATTAACGGGGGAGAACTTCCCTGGGGCCAACGTCCTGACTTTC.

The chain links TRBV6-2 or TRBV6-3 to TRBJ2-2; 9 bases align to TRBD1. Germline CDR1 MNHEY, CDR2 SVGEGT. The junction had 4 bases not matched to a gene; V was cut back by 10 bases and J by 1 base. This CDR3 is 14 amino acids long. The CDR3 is CATWDRENTGELFF. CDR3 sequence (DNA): TGTGCCACCTGGGACAGGGAGAACACCGGGGAGCTGTTTTTT.

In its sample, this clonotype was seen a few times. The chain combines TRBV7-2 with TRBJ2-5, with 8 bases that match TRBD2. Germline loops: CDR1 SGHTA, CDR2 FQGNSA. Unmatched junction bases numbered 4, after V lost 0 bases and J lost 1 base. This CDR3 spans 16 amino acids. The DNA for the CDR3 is TGTGCCAGCAGCTTAGCCGGGACTAGTATCCAAGAGACCCAGTACTTC. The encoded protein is CASSLAGTSIQETQYF.

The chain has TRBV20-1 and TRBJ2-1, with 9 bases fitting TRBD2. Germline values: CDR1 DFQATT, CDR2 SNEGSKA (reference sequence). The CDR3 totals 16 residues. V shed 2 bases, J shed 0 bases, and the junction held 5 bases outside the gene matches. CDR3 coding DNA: TGCAGTGCTAGACCCCTAGCGGGGAACTCCTACAATGAGCAGTTCTTC. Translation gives CSARPLAGNSYNEQFF.